The 19 T cell receptor beta chains given below trace back to one sample, sequenced in a study of blood T cell repertoires in COVID-19. The repertoire was sequenced with immunoSEQ multiplex PCR; TCRdb's copy has only in-frame clones and lacks some. The data contain 360,000 or so clones, roughly four fifths of them seen just once; the ten biggest clones take up around 5.1%. Sequencing used PBMCs or T cells enriched from blood (not recorded which). These receptors all stem from a woman aged 45-59 years who had recovered from COVID-19.

On this clone itself: The same CDR3 also results from other DNA sequences found in this sample. This sequence joins TRBV7-9 and TRBJ1-1; D is perhaps TRBD1 (5 bases). CDR3 size: 14 residues. Germline loops: CDR1 SEHNR, CDR2 FQNEAQ (reference sequence). Trimming removed 1 base at V and 1 base at J, with 7 bases between. CDR3 coding DNA: TGTGCCAGCAGCTTAGGGCAGGGGAACACTGAAGCTTTCTTT. Residues: CASSLGQGNTEAFF.

Notes on this clone: Other DNA variants within this sample encode the same CDR3. The V and J genes are TRBV5-1 and TRBJ1-1; D remains unclear. Germline V gene data show CDR1 as SGHRS and CDR2 as YFSETQ. Deletions cut 1 base from V and 1 base from J, with 5 bases between. This CDR3 is 13 amino acids long. CDR3: CASSLSRNTEAFF. In DNA, the CDR3 is TGCGCCAGCAGCTTGTCCCGGAACACTGAAGCTTTCTTT.

The CDR3 spells CASSSLTSEDTEAFF. The DNA for the CDR3 is TGTGCCAGCAGTTCCCTGACCTCTGAGGACACTGAAGCTTTCTTT. The J gene is TRBJ1-1, the V gene TRBV25-1; the D is unclear. This CDR3 has 15 residues. Germline CDR1 reads MGHDK; CDR2 reads SYGVNS. V was clipped by 5 bases and J by 3 bases, with 16 bases between them.

This clone was counted at least ten times. The rearrangement links TRBV9 to TRBJ1-3; D call uncertain. V dropped 3 bases and J dropped 0 bases, with 10 bases sitting between them. The germline V gene has CDR1 SGDLS and CDR2 YYNGEE. This CDR3 is 15 amino acids long. The DNA for the CDR3 is TGTGCCAGCAGCGCCGAGGGTATCTCTGGAAACACCATATATTTT. This codes for CASSAEGISGNTIYF.

This chain connects TRBV27 to TRBJ2-5; 10 bases align to TRBD2. J lost 5 bases, V lost 6 bases, and 12 bases had no gene match. Per the germline V gene, CDR1 is MNHEY and CDR2 is SMNVEV (reference sequence). This CDR3 region has 16 residues. CDR3 DNA sequence: TGTGCCAGCAGCCCCCTAGCGGGAGCTCCCCAGGAGACCCAGTACTTC. Residues: CASSPLAGAPQETQYF.

The chain uses TRBV19 and TRBJ2-7, with a possible D match to TRBD2 (5 bases). The CDR3 spans 13 residues. Germline loops: CDR1 LNHDA, CDR2 SQIVND (reference sequence). Trimming pared 6 bases from V and 2 bases from J, leaving 11 bases between. This chain's CDR3 is CASSPGLPYEQYF. Here the CDR3 DNA reads TGTGCCAGTAGCCCCGGACTCCCCTACGAGCAGTACTTC.

The chain is built from TRBV12-3 or TRBV12-4 and TRBJ2-7; D possibly corresponds to TRBD1 (6 bases). The CDR3 consists of 13 residues. With 6 bases removed from V and 1 base from J, the gap between germline ends came to 10 bases. The CDR3 here is CASRATGSYEQYF. CDR3 nucleotide sequence: TGTGCCAGCAGGGCGACAGGTTCCTACGAGCAGTACTTC.

The J gene is TRBJ2-1, the V gene TRBV3-1 (or the pseudogene TRBV3-2); perhaps TRBD2 as D (6 bases). CDR1 and CDR2 from the germline V gene are LGHDT and YNNKEL (reference sequence). V lost 0 bases, J lost 5 bases, and 23 bases lay in between. This CDR3 comprises 19 residues. CDR3 nucleotides: TGTGCCAGCAGCCAAGATCCTCGCCCCCCAGGGACTTTTAACAATGAGCAGTTCTTC. It codes for CASSQDPRPPGTFNNEQFF.

J is TRBJ1-1 and V is TRBV5-4, with D perhaps matching TRBD1 (5 bases). Germline V gene data show CDR1 as SGHNT and CDR2 as YYREEE (reference sequence). The CDR3 sequence is 15 residues long. V gave up 2 bases and J gave up 2 bases, with 13 bases separating them. CDR3 sequence: CASSFRQGTNTEAFF. CDR3 in DNA: TGTGCCAGCAGCTTTCGTCAGGGTACAAACACTGAAGCTTTCTTT.

The J gene is TRBJ1-3, the V gene TRBV2; unclear D gene. V lost 1 base and J 0 bases, leaving 7 bases between the germline ends. Germline CDR1 reads SNHLY; CDR2 reads FYNNEI. This CDR3 is built from 15 residues. For the CDR3, the DNA is TGTGCCAGCAGTGAAGGTTCCGGCTCTGGAAACACCATATATTTT. Its protein is CASSEGSGSGNTIYF.

The rearrangement uses TRBV12-5 and TRBJ2-1; TRBD1 matches at 8 bases. CDR3 length equals 16 residues. The ends lost 0 bases at V and 9 bases at J; junction bases unmatched: 10. Per the germline V gene, CDR1 is LGHNT and CDR2 is FRNRAP. The CDR3 DNA sequence: TGTGCTAGTGGTTTGGTACTTGGACAGGGTAGTGGTGAGCAGTTCTTC. Its protein product is CASGLVLGQGSGEQFF. Full variable domain (rest looked up from reference TRBV12-5 and TRBJ2-1): DARVTQTPRHKVTEMGQEVTMRCQPILGHNTVFWYRQTMMQGLELLAYFRNRAPLDDSGMPKDRFSAEMPDATLATLKIQPSEPRDSAVYFCASGLVLGQGSGEQFFGPGTRLTVL.

This chain links TRBV6-1 with TRBJ1-1; the match to TRBD1 covers 8 bases. Losses at the gene ends were 2 bases for V and 5 bases for J; bases not matched to a gene: 7. The CDR3 totals 15 residues. Germline V gives CDR1 MNHNS, CDR2 SASEGT. The CDR3 sequence: CASSEPTTGGTEAFF. The CDR3, as DNA: TGTGCCAGCAGTGAACCGACTACAGGGGGGACTGAAGCTTTCTTT.

The genes are TRBV2 and TRBJ2-7, with 7 bases aligning to TRBD1. Per germline, CDR1 SNHLY and CDR2 FYNNEI. The CDR3 consists of 13 residues. V lost 6 bases to trimming and J lost 6 bases; unmatched junction nucleotides: 8. The CDR3 is CASRSQGVGEQYF. The CDR3 coding sequence is TGTGCCAGCAGGAGTCAGGGGGTAGGCGAGCAGTACTTC.

This clone was seen more than once but under ten times. The chain has TRBV7-9 and TRBJ2-1; TRBD2 is a possible D gene (7 bases). This CDR3 contains 16 residues. In germline, CDR1 is SEHNR, CDR2 FQNEAQ (reference sequence). V was shortened by 5 bases and J by 3 bases, with 17 bases between the two germline ends. CDR3 DNA: TGTGCCAGCAGCCCCACATCGAGGGGGGGCTACAATGAGCAGTTCTTC. Residues: CASSPTSRGGYNEQFF.

This chain uses TRBV4-2 with TRBJ2-5, with TRBD2 identical over 9 bases. The length of the CDR3 is 14 residues. V shed 4 bases and J 9 bases; nucleotides not matched to a gene: 9. CDR1 and CDR2 (germline): LGHNA, YNFKEQ. CDR3 loop: CASSPWTSEEPQYF. The CDR3 coding sequence is TGTGCCAGCAGCCCATGGACTAGCGAGGAACCCCAGTACTTC.

The chain is built from TRBV5-6 and TRBJ1-5; 9 nucleotides agree with TRBD1. With V trimmed by 4 bases and J by 3 bases, 11 bases remained unmatched. CDR1 and CDR2 from the germline V gene are SGHDT and YYEEEE. The CDR3 totals 17 residues. DNA for the CDR3: TGTGCCAGCAGCATGGGACAGGGAGGCCCCTACAATCAGCCCCAGCATTTT. It translates to CASSMGQGGPYNQPQHF. The full variable domain, in which reference TRBV5-6 and TRBJ1-5 provide the parts outside the CDR3, is DAGVTQSPTHLIKTRGQQVTLRCSPKSGHDTVSWYQQALGQGPQFIFQYYEEEERQRGNFPDRFSGHQFPNYSSELNVNALLLGDSALYLCASSMGQGGPYNQPQHFGDGTRLSIL.

This clone appeared a few times. V usage is TRBV30 and J usage is TRBJ1-1; D not resolved. With 7 bases removed from V and 0 bases from J, the gap between germline ends came to 9 bases. CDR1 is GTSNPN, CDR2 SVGIG, per germline (reference sequence). This CDR3 contains 12 residues. Here the CDR3 DNA reads TGTGCCTCGCGGTCGATGAACACTGAAGCTTTCTTT. This translates into CASRSMNTEAFF. Full variable domain (rest looked up from reference TRBV30 and TRBJ1-1): SQTIHQWPATLVQPVGSPLSLECTVEGTSNPNLYWYRQAAGRGLQLLFYSVGIGQISSEVPQNLSASRPQDRQFILSSKKLLLSDSGFYLCASRSMNTEAFFGQGTRLTVV.

Comments on this clone: Other DNA variants within this sample encode the same CDR3. The CDR3 spells CASSPSRQGTGNTIYF. CDR3 nucleotide sequence: TGTGCCAGCTCCCCCAGCCGACAGGGGACAGGAAACACCATATATTTT. The chain carries TRBV18 and TRBJ1-3, with 8 bases matching TRBD1. The CDR3 loop spans 16 amino acids. V shed 6 bases and J 4 bases; nucleotides not matched to a gene: 11. The germline V gene has CDR1 KGHSH and CDR2 LQKENI.

The chain recombines TRBV3-1 (or the pseudogene TRBV3-2) with TRBJ2-2, with TRBD2 identical over 14 bases. Germline CDR1 reads LGHDT; CDR2 reads YNNKEL (reference sequence). The V gene end was trimmed by 3 bases and the J gene end by 15 bases; junction bases not matched to a gene: 6. CDR3 size: 14 residues. CDR3 in amino acids: CASSQDGTSGSVFF. For the CDR3, the DNA is TGTGCCAGCAGCCAGGACGGGACTAGCGGGAGCGTGTTTTTT.